Here is one TCR beta chain with its context. The CDR3 consists of 16 residues. Losses at the gene ends were 0 bases for V and 7 bases for J; bases not matched to a gene: 12. Looked up from germline, CDR1 is SGHRS and CDR2 is YFSETQ. The libraries were made with immunoSEQ v3. TCRdb keeps only in-frame clones here, not all; method: immunoSEQ multiplex PCR. The data contain 50,000 to 70,000 clones, around 68% of them singletons. Time point here: pre-treatment sample, taken before nivolumab and TIL therapy. This entry belongs to a study of TIL therapy for anti-PD-1-resistant metastatic lung cancer. Study-level background: Tumors carried a median about 1.6 non-synonymous mutations per megabase.

The genes are TRBV5-1 and TRBJ2-5; 7 bases map to TRBD2. The TCR was taken from a person between 25 and 79 years old with non-small cell lung cancer. The source was blood, collected at baseline. The CDR3 DNA reads TGCGCCAGCAGCTTGGAAATGGGAGGGCCGGTGGGGACCCAGTACTTC. This gives the protein CASSLEMGGPVGTQYF.